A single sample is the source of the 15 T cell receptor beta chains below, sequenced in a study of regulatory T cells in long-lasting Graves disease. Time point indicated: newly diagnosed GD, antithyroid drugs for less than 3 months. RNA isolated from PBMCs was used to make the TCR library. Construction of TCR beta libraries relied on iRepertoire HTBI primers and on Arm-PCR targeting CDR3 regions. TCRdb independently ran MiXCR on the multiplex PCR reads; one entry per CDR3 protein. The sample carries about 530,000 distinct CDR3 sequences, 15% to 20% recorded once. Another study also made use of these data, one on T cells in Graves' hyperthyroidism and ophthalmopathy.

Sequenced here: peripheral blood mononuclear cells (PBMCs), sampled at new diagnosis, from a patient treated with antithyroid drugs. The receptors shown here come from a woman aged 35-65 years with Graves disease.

DNA of the CDR3: TGTGCCAGCAGTTACTCCAAGAGGGAGCCCCAGCATTTT. It specifies CASSYSKREPQHF. V is TRBV6-2 or TRBV6-3 and J is TRBJ1-5; no clear D. In germline, CDR1 is MNHEY, CDR2 SVGEGT. The V and J ends lost 0 bases and 8 bases respectively, with 8 bases between them. This CDR3 is built from 13 residues.

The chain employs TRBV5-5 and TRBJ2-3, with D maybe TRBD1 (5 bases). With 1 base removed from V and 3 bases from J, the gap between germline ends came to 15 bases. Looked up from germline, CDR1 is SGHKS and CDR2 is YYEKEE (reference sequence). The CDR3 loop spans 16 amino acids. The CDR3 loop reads CASSLFRDRVTDTQYF. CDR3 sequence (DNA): TGTGCCAGCAGCTTGTTCAGGGATCGGGTTACAGATACGCAGTATTTT.

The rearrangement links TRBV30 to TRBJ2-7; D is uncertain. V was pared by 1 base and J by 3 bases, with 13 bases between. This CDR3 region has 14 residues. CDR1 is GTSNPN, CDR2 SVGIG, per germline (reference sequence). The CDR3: CAWSGRTDRYEQYF. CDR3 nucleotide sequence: TGTGCCTGGAGTGGAAGGACGGACCGCTACGAGCAGTACTTC.

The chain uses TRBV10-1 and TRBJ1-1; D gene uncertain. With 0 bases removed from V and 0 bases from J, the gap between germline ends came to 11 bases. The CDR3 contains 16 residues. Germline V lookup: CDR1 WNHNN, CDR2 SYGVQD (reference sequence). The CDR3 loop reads CASSESGRPLNTEAFF. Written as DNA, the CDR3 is TGCGCCAGCAGTGAGTCGGGTCGCCCGCTGAACACTGAAGCTTTCTTT.

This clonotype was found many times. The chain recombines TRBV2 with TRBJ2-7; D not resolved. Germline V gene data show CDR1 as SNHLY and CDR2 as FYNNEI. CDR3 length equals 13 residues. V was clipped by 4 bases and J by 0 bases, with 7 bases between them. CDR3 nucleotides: TGTGCCAGCAGTGCCGCAGACTCCTACGAGCAGTACTTC. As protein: CASSAADSYEQYF.

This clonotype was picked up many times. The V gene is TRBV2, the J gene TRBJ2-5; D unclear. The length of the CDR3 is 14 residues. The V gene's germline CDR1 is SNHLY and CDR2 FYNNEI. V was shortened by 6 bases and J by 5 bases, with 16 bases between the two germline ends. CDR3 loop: CASRGLWFGETQYF. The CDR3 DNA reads TGTGCCAGCAGAGGGCTATGGTTTGGGGAGACCCAGTACTTC.

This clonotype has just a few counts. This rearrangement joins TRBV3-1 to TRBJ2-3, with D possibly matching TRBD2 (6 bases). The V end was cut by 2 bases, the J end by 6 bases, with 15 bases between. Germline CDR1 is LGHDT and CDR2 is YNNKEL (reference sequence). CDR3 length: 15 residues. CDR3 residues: CASSQFGGVTDTQYF. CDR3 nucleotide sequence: TGTGCCAGCAGCCAATTTGGCGGGGTGACTGATACGCAGTATTTT.

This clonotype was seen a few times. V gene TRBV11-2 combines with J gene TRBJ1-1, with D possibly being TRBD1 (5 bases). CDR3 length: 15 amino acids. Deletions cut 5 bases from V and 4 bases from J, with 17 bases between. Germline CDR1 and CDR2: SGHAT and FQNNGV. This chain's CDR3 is CASSPYNLGATEAFF. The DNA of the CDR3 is TGTGCCAGCAGCCCTTATAACCTCGGGGCCACTGAAGCTTTCTTT.

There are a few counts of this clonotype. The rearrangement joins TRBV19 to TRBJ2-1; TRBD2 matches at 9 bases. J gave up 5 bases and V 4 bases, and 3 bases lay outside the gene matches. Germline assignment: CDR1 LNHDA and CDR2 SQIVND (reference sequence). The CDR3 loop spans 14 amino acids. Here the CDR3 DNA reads TGTGCCAGTAGTAACGAGCGGGGGGACAATGAGCAGTTCTTC. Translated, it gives CASSNERGDNEQFF.

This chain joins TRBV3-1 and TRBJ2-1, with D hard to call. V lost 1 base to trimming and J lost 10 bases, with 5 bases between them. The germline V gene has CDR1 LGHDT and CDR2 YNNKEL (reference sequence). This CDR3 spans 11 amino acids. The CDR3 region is CASSQGIEQFF. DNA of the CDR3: TGTGCCAGCAGCCAAGGGATAGAGCAGTTCTTC.

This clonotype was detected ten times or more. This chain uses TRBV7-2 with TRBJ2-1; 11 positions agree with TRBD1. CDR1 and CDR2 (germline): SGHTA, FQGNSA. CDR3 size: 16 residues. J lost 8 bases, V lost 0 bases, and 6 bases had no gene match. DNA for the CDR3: TGTGCCAGCAGCTTAGCGCTGGACAGGGGGCGGGATGAGCAGTTCTTC. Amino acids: CASSLALDRGRDEQFF.

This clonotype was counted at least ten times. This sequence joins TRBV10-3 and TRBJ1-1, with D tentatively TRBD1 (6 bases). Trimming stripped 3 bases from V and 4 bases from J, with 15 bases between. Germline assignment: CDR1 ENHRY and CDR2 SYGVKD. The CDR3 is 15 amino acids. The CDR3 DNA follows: TGTGCCATCAGTGACCTACAGGGACGGAGCACTGAAGCTTTCTTT. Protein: CAISDLQGRSTEAFF.

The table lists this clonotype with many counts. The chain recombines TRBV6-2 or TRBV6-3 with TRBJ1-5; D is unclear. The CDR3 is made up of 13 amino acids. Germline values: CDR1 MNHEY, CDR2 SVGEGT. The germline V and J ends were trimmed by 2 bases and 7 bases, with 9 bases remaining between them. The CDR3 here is CASSYLGVQPQHF. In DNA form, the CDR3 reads TGTGCCAGCAGTTACCTGGGCGTCCAGCCCCAGCATTTT.

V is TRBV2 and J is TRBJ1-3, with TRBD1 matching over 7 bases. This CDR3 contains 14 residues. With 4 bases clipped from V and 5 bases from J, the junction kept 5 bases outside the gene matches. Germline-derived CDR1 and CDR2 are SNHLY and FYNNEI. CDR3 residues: CASSADRRRNTIYF. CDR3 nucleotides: TGTGCCAGCAGTGCGGACAGGAGGCGAAACACCATATATTTT.

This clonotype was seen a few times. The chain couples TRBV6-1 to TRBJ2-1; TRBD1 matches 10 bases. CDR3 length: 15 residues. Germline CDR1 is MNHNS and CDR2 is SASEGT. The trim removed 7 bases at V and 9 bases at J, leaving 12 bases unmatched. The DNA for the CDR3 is TGTGCCAGCATCGCCCCAAGGACAGGGGGAAGTGAGCAGTTCTTC. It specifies CASIAPRTGGSEQFF.